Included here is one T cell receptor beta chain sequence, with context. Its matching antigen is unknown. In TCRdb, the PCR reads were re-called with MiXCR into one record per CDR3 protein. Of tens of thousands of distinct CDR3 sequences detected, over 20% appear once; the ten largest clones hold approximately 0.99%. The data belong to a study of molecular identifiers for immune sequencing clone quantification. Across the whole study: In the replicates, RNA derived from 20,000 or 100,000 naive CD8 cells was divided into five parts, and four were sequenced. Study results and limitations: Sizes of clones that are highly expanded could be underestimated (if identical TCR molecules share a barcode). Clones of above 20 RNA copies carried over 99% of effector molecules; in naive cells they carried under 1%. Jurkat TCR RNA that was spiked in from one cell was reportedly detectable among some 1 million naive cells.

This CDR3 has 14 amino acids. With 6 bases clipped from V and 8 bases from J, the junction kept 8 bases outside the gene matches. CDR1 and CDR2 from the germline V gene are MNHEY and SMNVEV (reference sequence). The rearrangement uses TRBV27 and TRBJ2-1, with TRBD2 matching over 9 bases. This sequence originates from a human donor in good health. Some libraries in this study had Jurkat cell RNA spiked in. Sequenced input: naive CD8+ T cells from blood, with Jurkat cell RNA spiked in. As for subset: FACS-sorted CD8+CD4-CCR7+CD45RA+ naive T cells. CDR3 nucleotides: TGTGCCAGCAGGATAGCGGGAGATTTGGATGAGCAGTTCTTC. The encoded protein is CASRIAGDLDEQFF.